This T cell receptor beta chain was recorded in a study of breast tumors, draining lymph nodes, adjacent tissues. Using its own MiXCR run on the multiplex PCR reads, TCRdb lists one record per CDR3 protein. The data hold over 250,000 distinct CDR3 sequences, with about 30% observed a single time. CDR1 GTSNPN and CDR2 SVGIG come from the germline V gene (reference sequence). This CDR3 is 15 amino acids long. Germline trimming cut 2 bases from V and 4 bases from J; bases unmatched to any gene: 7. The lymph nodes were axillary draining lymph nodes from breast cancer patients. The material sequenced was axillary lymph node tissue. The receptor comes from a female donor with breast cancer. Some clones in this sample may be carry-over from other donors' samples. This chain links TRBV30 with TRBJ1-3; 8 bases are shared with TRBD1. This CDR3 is CAWSQTGTGGNTIYF. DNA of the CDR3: TGTGCCTGGAGTCAGACCGGGACAGGCGGAAACACCATATATTTT.